This T cell receptor beta chain was captured by sequencing in a study of blood T cell repertoires in COVID-19. Study in general: Sources were T cells, B-cell-depleted T cells, or PBMCs; the material itself was cDNA or gDNA.

The CDR3 length is 12 residues. V lost 5 bases to trimming and J lost 4 bases, with 8 bases between them. In the original workflow: Cell counts per sample came from amplifying reference gene primers. Sequencing was performed with immunoSEQ multiplex PCR; in TCRdb, only in-frame clones are kept and a portion is missing. V and J calls and clone size are copied from that table; D and trimming were computed from the DNA. The sample has approximately 50,000 clones; 80% to 90% are singletons. The origin of this receptor is a man aged 50-59 years with active COVID-19. The sequenced sample consisted of peripheral blood. The gene calls are TRBV12-3 or TRBV12-4 and TRBJ1-2; tentative D call: TRBD1 (6 bases). CDR3 sequence reads: CASSRQVYGYTF. In nucleotides, the CDR3 is TGTGCCAGCAGTCGACAGGTCTATGGCTACACCTTC.